This TCR beta chain was documented in a study of blood T cell repertoires in COVID-19. Study as a whole: Samples taken during acute and convalescent COVID-19 were collected in the United States, Italy and Spain.

This CDR3 has 12 residues. CDR1 MDHEN and CDR2 SYDVKM come from the germline V gene. V lost 8 bases to trimming and J lost 3 bases, with 10 bases between them. Authors' analysis steps: Amplification of reference gene primers provided the estimated nucleated cell counts. Profiling relied on immunoSEQ multiplex PCR, and the TCRdb table lists in-frame clones only, not all of them. The V and J calls and the clone size are those of that table, but D and trimming were determined from the DNA. The top ten clones hold just under 9% of a sample with about 140,000 clones, less than 85% of them seen once. Sequencing was performed on peripheral blood. This receptor was identified in a woman of 80 years or more in a cohort sampled during active or convalescent COVID-19. The chain couples TRBV28 to TRBJ1-2; D is ambiguous. DNA of the CDR3: TGTGCCAGCGGTCAGTCCTACTATGGCTACACCTTC. As protein: CASGQSYYGYTF.